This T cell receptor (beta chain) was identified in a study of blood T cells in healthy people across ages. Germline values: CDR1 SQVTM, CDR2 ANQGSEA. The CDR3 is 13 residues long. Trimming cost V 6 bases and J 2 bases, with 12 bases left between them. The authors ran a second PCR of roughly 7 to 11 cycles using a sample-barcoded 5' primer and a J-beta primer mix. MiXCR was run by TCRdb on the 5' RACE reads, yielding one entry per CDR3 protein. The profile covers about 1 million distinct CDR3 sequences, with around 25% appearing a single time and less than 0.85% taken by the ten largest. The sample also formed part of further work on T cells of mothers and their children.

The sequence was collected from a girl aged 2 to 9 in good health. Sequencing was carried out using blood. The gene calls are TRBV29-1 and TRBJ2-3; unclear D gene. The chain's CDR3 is CSVDGENTDTQYF. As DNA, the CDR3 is TGCAGCGTCGACGGAGAAAACACAGATACGCAGTATTTT.